This TCR beta chain was obtained from a study of blood T cell repertoires in COVID-19. Study-level background: Some COVID-19 samples were acute and others convalescent; all came from the United States, Italy and Spain.

TCRdb's table, derived via immunoSEQ multiplex PCR, lists solely in-frame clones and lacks some. The sample lists approximately 200,000 clones, roughly 80% occurring once. Participants were placed into cohorts based on the clinical history they reported. Recovered status in Cohort 3 required two negative PCRs, clearance, or symptom resolution. Per germline, CDR1 SEHNR and CDR2 FQNEAQ (reference sequence). The CDR3 has 14 amino acids. The V and J ends lost 5 bases and 9 bases, in that order; junction bases with no gene match: 4. The V and J genes are TRBV7-9 and TRBJ1-6, with 10 positions matching TRBD1. The sequencing sample was made of PBMCs or T cells enriched from blood (not recorded which). The TCR comes from a man aged 55 to 70 who had recovered from COVID-19. The CDR3 is CASSQTGGLSPLHF. Written as DNA, the CDR3 is TGTGCCAGCAGCCAGACAGGGGGCCTTTCACCCCTCCACTTT.